A single sample is the source of the 2 T cell receptor beta chains below, sequenced in a study of blood T cell repertoires in COVID-19. This table comes from immunoSEQ multiplex PCR, and its TCRdb copy is limited to in-frame clones, with some not included. The top ten hold about 6% of the sample, which has approximately 260,000 clones, 87% seen once. Material for sequencing was PBMCs or T cells enriched from blood (not recorded which). Receptors were obtained from a woman in her twenties or thirties with acute COVID-19.

In its sample, this clone was seen once. The rearrangement joins TRBV30 to TRBJ2-2; D ambiguous. The germline V gene has CDR1 GTSNPN and CDR2 SVGIG (reference sequence). The CDR3 is made up of 13 amino acids. The V end was cut by 3 bases, the J end by 0 bases, with 5 bases between. DNA for the CDR3: TGTGCCTGGAGAATATCGAACACCGGGGAGCTGTTTTTT. Translated, it gives CAWRISNTGELFF.

The rearrangement links TRBV28 to TRBJ1-2, with D possibly matching TRBD1 (5 bases). CDR3 length: 14 amino acids. V lost 3 bases and J lost 4, with 12 bases in between. Germline V gene lookup returns CDR1 MDHEN and CDR2 SYDVKM. DNA of the CDR3: TGTGCCAGCAGTTTGGGAGGGAGGGGCTATGGCTACACCTTC. Translating gives CASSLGGRGYGYTF.